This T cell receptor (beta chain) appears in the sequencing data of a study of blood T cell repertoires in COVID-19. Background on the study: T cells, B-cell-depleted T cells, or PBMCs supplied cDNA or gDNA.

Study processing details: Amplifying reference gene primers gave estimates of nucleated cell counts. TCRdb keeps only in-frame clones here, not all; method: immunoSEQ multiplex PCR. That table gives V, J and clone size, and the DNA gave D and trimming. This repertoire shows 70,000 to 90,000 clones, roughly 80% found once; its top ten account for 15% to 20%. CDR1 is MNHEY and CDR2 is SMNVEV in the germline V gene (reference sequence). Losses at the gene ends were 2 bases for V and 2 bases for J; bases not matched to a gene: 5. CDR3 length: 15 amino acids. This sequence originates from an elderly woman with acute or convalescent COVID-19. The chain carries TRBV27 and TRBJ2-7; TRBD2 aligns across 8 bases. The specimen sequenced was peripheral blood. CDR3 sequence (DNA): TGTGCCAGCAGTTTAAGGTTAGCGGGGACCTACGAGCAGTACTTC. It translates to CASSLRLAGTYEQYF.